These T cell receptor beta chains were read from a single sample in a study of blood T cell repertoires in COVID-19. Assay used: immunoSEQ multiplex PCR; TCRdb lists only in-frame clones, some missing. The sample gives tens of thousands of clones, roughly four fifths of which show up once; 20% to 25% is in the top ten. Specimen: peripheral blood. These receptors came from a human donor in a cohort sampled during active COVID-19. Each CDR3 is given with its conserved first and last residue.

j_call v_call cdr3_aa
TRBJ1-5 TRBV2 CASRPGGSYSNQPQHF
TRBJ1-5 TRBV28 CASSWTGNQPQHF
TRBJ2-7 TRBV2 CASSDRSARGAEQYF
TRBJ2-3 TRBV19 CASSIQAQTDTQYF
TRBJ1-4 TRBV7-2 CASSLGGREKLFF
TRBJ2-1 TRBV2 CASSEELRTSGAQAIF
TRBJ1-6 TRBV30 CAWKHRQGMGSPLHF
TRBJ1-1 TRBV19 CASSIDQSGMNTEAFF
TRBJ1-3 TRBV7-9 CASSLAGYTIYF
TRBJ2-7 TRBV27 CASSPRPLGYEQYF
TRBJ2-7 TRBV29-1 CSAWVGWPPGEQYF
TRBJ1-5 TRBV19 CASWNRGRLNQPQHF
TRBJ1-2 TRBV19 CASSSGRQGLNGYTF
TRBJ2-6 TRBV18 CASSMSGVSGANVLTF
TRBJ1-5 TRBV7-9 CAISTGVSQPQHF
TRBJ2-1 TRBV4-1 CASSQAQLAGGLYNEQFF
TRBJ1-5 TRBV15 CATSRALGQASQPQHF
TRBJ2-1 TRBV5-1 CASSLGQGAWADEQFF
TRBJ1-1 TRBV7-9 CASSPNRVPTEAFF
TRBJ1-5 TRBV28 CASSFGDFFVAHQPQHF
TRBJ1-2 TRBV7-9 CASSLAWGTDHGYTF
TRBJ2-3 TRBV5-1 CASSSTQGSDTQYF
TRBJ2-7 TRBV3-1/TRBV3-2 CASSQEERGTPYEQYF
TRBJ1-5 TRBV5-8 CASGDRAGEPQHF
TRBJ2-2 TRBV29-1 CSVAAGRTATGELFF
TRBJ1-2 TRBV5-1 CASSLEGGDYGYTF
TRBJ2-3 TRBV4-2 CASSQDSGVGTDTQYF
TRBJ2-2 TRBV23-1 CAMGRDKFANTGELFF
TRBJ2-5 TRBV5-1 CASSLAGTSGGLHF
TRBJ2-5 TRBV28 CASSLGGGGAQYF
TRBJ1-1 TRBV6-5 CASSYSGGRRVPEAFF
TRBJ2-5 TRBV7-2 CASSQTGGRETQYF
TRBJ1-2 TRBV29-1 CSVDWRNYGYTF
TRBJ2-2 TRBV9 CASSPRTSPNTGELFF
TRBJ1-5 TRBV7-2 CASSLDRGRNQPQHF
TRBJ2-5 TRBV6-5 CASTLLEGQETQYF
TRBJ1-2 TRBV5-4 CASTRDRGNYGYTF
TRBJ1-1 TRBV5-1 CASSVTGYTEAFF
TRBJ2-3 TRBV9 CASSVGEVDTQYF
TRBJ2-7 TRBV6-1 CASSEAGFGTGQAYEQYF
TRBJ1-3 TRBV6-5 CASSYFRGWSGNTIYF
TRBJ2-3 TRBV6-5 CASKGTSNSDTQYF
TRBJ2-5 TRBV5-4 CASSPWTVQETQYF
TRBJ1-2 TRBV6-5 CASRDREVLYTF
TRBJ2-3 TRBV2 CAGTGQNTDTQYF
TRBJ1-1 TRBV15 CATSRGRQGEAFF
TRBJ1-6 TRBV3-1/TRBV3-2 CASSERRQGYSPLHF
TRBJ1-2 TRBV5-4 CASSSLGYYGYTF
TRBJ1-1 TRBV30 CAWSAPYNRGTEAFF
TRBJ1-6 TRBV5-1 CASSVDRTGSPLHF
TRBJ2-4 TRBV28 CASSLGARQPYF
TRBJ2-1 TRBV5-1 CASSLVASGGYEQFF
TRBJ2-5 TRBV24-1 CATSDPTEQETQYF
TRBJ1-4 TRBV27 CASSPRQGSRGEKLFF
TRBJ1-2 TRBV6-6 CASSYSDMRQGYGYTF
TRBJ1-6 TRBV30 CAWRVTYNSPLHF
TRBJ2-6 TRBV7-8 CASSTPVAGANVLTF
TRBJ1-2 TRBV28 CASSSTTGLTNYGYTF
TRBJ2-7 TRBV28 CASKLGGAHEQYF
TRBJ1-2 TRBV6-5 CASRQATGGGYTF